The next 18 T cell receptor beta chains were all read from a single sample in a study of neurological immune-mediated disorders (dated by TCRdb to between 2018 and 2021). Receptor amplification or capture employed 5' RACE. Reads for this sample came from an Illumina HiSeq 2500. The raw public reads went through TCRdb reprocessing: fastp at Q25, MiXCR clone calling, in-frame beta chains kept. Each CDR3 protein appears once, grouped with its most common genes and DNA. This sample gives about 58,000 distinct CDR3 sequences in total; roughly 3.5% of them show up just once. Around 7.5% of the sample goes to the ten largest clones. What was sequenced was PBMCs. These receptors were obtained from a woman between 55 and 75 years old with multiple sclerosis.

This clonotype has a count of ten or more. V is TRBV9 and J is TRBJ1-1; 9 bases are a match to TRBD1. The germline gives CDR1 SGDLS, CDR2 YYNGEE. The trim removed 2 bases at V and 0 bases at J, leaving 8 bases unmatched. This CDR3 has 17 residues. CDR3 sequence (DNA): TGTGCCAGCAGCGTCATCCTTGGGACAGGGATGAACACTGAAGCTTTCTTT. This translates into CASSVILGTGMNTEAFF.

This clonotype showed up many times. The J gene is TRBJ2-3, the V gene TRBV5-1; D gene uncertain. V shed 3 bases and J shed 7 bases, with 6 bases lying between them. The CDR3 sequence is 11 residues long. CDR1 is SGHRS, CDR2 YFSETQ, per germline. CDR3 DNA sequence: TGCGCCAGCAGCTCAATTAATACGCAGTATTTT. Its translation: CASSSINTQYF.

In this sample, this clonotype turned up many times. This chain connects TRBV12-3 or TRBV12-4 to TRBJ2-1, with a weak D call TRBD2 (5 bases). V was clipped by 8 bases and J by 15 bases, with 17 bases between them. The CDR3 extends over 11 amino acids. For the CDR3, the DNA is TGTGCCAGCTCAAGCCGGGATGGGTCGTTCTTC. It yields the protein CASSSRDGSFF.

Ten or more counts support this clonotype. The chain couples TRBV11-3 to TRBJ2-1; D is perhaps TRBD2 (6 bases). V shed 1 base and J shed 7 bases, with 17 bases lying between them. Germline V gene lookup returns CDR1 SGHNT and CDR2 YENEEA. This CDR3 is built from 16 residues. CDR3 sequence: CASSLGIRDSTNEQFF. The CDR3 bases are TGTGCCAGCAGCTTAGGAATCCGGGACTCAACGAATGAGCAGTTCTTC.

The table lists this clonotype with many counts. This chain uses TRBV12-3 or TRBV12-4 with TRBJ1-1; D gene uncertain. The CDR3 length is 13 residues. V dropped 3 bases and J dropped 0 bases, with 5 bases sitting between them. CDR3 coding DNA: TGTGCCAGCAGTTTTGCCGTGAACACTGAAGCTTTCTTT. Amino acids: CASSFAVNTEAFF.

This clonotype was counted at least ten times. The J gene is TRBJ2-2, the V gene TRBV5-8, with D possibly matching TRBD2 (5 bases). Trimming stripped 9 bases from V and 7 bases from J, with 22 bases between. Germline CDR1 and CDR2: SGHTS and YDEGEE. CDR3 length equals 15 residues. CDR3 DNA sequence: TGTGCCACCCCCCGGGGAGACTCCCTAATCGGGGAGCTGTTTTTT. Encoded protein: CATPRGDSLIGELFF.

Ten or more counts support this clonotype. The chain uses TRBV5-1 and TRBJ2-7; D possibly corresponds to TRBD1 (5 bases). The V gene's germline CDR1 is SGHRS and CDR2 YFSETQ. Trimming pared 4 bases from V and 2 bases from J, leaving 13 bases between. The CDR3 sequence is 14 residues long. The CDR3 region is CASSLTGVTYEQYF. The DNA of the CDR3 is TGCGCCAGCAGCCTCACAGGTGTCACCTACGAGCAGTACTTC.

The sample holds many counts of this clonotype. The chain joins TRBV20-1 to TRBJ2-5; the D gene is possibly TRBD2 (6 bases). Trimming left V 1 base short and J 0 bases short, with 6 bases between. The CDR3 length is 13 residues. CDR1 is DFQATT, CDR2 SNEGSKA, per germline (reference sequence). The CDR3 reads CSARGGDQETQYF. The CDR3 nucleotides read TGCAGTGCTAGAGGCGGGGACCAAGAGACCCAGTACTTC.

This clonotype was seen ten or more times. The rearrangement joins TRBV27 to TRBJ2-4, with TRBD2 matching 9 bases. There are 15 residues in the CDR3. The germline V gene has CDR1 MNHEY and CDR2 SMNVEV (reference sequence). V dropped 5 bases and J dropped 3; count of bases not matched to a gene: 5. CDR3 coding DNA: TGTGCCAGCAGTAGGAAAGCGGGGGGCAAAAACATTCAGTACTTC. Protein: CASSRKAGGKNIQYF.

This clonotype was detected many times. The chain couples TRBV20-1 to TRBJ2-1; 9 bases are shared with TRBD2. The germline V gene has CDR1 DFQATT and CDR2 SNEGSKA (reference sequence). The CDR3 length is 14 residues. The J segment lost 10 bases and the V segment lost 6 bases, leaving 13 bases of the junction unmatched. The CDR3 DNA reads TGCAGTGCCATAGCGGGAGTCATCCCCAACGAGCAGTTCTTC. Translating gives CSAIAGVIPNEQFF.

The table lists this clonotype with many counts. The chain couples TRBV7-3 to TRBJ2-2, with no clear D. Germline CDR1 SGHTA, CDR2 FQGTGA. Trimming stripped 2 bases from V and 6 bases from J, with 13 bases between. The CDR3 is 15 amino acids. CDR3 protein: CASSLLHIGSGELFF. CDR3 in DNA: TGTGCCAGCAGCTTATTGCATATAGGGTCCGGGGAGCTGTTTTTT.

This clonotype was counted ten times or more. The chain links TRBV12-3 or TRBV12-4 to TRBJ1-2; perhaps TRBD1 as D (5 bases). The CDR3 sequence is 13 residues long. Trimming removed 5 bases from V and 8 bases from J, with 15 bases in between. The CDR3 here is CASSAHSQGGYTF. The CDR3 DNA reads as TGTGCCAGCAGTGCACATTCCCAGGGCGGCTACACCTTC.

Ten or more counts support this clonotype. The rearrangement uses TRBV19 and TRBJ2-7; D is unclear. Per germline, CDR1 LNHDA and CDR2 SQIVND (reference sequence). The CDR3 has 13 residues. Trimming left V 6 bases short and J 2 bases short, with 11 bases between. CDR3 region: CASRGTEPYEQYF. The CDR3 DNA is TGTGCCAGTAGGGGTACGGAGCCCTACGAGCAGTACTTC.

In this sample, this clonotype turned up many times. The chain uses TRBV20-1 and TRBJ1-2; the D gene is possibly TRBD1 (6 bases). The germline V and J ends were trimmed by 3 bases and 7 bases, with 12 bases remaining between them. The CDR3 sequence is 12 residues long. The germline CDR1 and CDR2 sequences are DFQATT and SNEGSKA (reference sequence). DNA for the CDR3: TGCAGTGCTAGTTTAGGGGGGTTTGGCTACACCTTC. Protein: CSASLGGFGYTF.

There are many counts of this clonotype. The chain joins TRBV11-1 to TRBJ2-3; D might be TRBD2 (6 bases). This CDR3 spans 14 amino acids. The V end was cut by 1 base, the J end by 6 bases, with 11 bases between. CDR1 and CDR2 (germline): SGHAT, FQDESV (reference sequence). DNA for the CDR3: TGTGCCAGCAGCTTAGAGCGTCTAGCGGATACGCAGTATTTT. Its translation is CASSLERLADTQYF.

This clonotype was found many times. The V call is TRBV5-1, the J call TRBJ2-2; no reliable D call. Trimming stripped 5 bases from V and 0 bases from J, with 5 bases between. From germline, CDR1 is SGHRS and CDR2 YFSETQ. The CDR3 contains 13 residues. This CDR3 is CASSLANTGELFF. The CDR3 nucleotides are TGCGCCAGCAGTTTAGCGAACACCGGGGAGCTGTTTTTT.

Ten or more counts support this clonotype. The chain has TRBV20-1 and TRBJ2-3; 9 nucleotides align to TRBD2. Germline values: CDR1 DFQATT, CDR2 SNEGSKA (reference sequence). This CDR3 has 14 amino acids. V shed 6 bases, J shed 2 bases, and the junction held 6 bases outside the gene matches. The CDR3 sequence is CSAQTSGYTDTQYF. CDR3 DNA sequence: TGCAGTGCACAGACTAGCGGTTACACAGATACGCAGTATTTT.

This clonotype was counted many times. The chain links TRBV5-5 to TRBJ1-1; D unclear. The CDR3 totals 12 residues. V lost 1 base to trimming and J lost 7 bases, with 8 bases between them. Germline V gives CDR1 SGHKS, CDR2 YYEKEE (reference sequence). Here the CDR3 reads CASSLSQIEAFF. The CDR3 DNA is TGTGCCAGCAGCTTGTCACAGATTGAAGCTTTCTTT. Complete variable domain (other parts from reference TRBV5-5 and TRBJ1-1): DAGVTQSPTHLIKTRGQQVTLRCSPISGHKSVSWYQQVLGQGPQFIFQYYEKEERGRGNFPDRFSARQFPNYSSELNVNALLLGDSALYLCASSLSQIEAFFGQGTRLTVV.